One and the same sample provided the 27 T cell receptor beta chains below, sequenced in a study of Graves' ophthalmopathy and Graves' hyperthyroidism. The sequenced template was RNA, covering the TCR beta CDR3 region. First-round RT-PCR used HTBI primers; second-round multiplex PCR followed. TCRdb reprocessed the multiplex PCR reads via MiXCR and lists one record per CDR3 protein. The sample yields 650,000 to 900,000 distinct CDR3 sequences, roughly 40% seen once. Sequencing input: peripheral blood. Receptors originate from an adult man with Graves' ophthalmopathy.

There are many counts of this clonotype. The CDR3 spells CASSPHRVNTEAFF. The CDR3 region has the DNA TGCGCCAGCAGTCCCCACAGGGTGAACACTGAAGCTTTCTTT. V is TRBV10-2 and J is TRBJ1-1, with D perhaps TRBD1 (6 bases). Germline CDR1 reads WSHSY; CDR2 reads SAAADI. Trimming shortened V by 5 bases and J by 0 bases, and 10 bases separated the two germline ends. CDR3 size: 14 residues.

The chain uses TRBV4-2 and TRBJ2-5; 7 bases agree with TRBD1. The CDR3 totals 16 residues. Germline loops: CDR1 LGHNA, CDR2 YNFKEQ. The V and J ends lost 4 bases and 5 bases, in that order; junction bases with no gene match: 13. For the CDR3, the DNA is TGTGCCAGCAGCCCAACCTCGGACAGGTGGGGGGAGACCCAGTACTTC. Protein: CASSPTSDRWGETQYF.

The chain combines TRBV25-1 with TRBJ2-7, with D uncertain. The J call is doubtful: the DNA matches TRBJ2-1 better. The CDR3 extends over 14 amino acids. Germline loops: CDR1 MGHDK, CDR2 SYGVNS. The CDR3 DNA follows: TGTGCCAGCAGTGACCTTACTCGTTTCAATGAGCAGTTCTTC. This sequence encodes CASSDLTRFNEQFF.

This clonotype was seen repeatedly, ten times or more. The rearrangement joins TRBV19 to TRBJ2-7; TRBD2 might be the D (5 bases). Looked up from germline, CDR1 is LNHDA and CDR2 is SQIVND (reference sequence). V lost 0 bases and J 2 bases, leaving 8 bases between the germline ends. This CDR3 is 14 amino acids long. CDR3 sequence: CASSIDGNPYEQYF. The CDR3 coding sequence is TGTGCCAGTAGTATAGACGGGAACCCCTACGAGCAGTACTTC.

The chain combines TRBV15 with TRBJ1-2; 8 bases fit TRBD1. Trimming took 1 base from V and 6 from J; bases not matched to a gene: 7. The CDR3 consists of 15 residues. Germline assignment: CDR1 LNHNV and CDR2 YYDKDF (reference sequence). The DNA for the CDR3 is TGTGCCACCAGCAGAGGTGGACAGGGATCGCATGGCTACACCTTC. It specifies CATSRGGQGSHGYTF. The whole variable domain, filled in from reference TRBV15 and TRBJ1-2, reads DAMVIQNPRYQVTQFGKPVTLSCSQTLNHNVMYWYQQKSSQAPKLLFHYYDKDFNNEADTPDNFQSRRPNTSFCFLDIRSPGLGDTAMYLCATSRGGQGSHGYTFGSGTRLTVV.

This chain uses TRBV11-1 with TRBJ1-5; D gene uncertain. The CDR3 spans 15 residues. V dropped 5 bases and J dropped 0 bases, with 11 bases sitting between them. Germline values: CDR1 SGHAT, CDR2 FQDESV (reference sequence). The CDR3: CASSPLSNSNQPQHF. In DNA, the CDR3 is TGTGCCAGCAGCCCACTATCGAATAGCAATCAGCCCCAGCATTTT.

CDR3 in DNA: TGCAGCATGGGACAGAGATATGGCTACACCTTC. Its translation: CSMGQRYGYTF. The chain links TRBV29-1 to TRBJ1-2; TRBD1 aligns across 7 bases. Looked up from germline, CDR1 is SQVTM and CDR2 is ANQGSEA. The CDR3 contains 11 residues. The junction had 5 bases not matched to a gene; V was cut back by 8 bases and J by 5 bases.

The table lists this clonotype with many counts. The CDR3 DNA sequence: TGTGCCATCAGCCAAACAGGGTACGAGCAGTACTTC. It encodes CAISQTGYEQYF. The chain links TRBV10-3 to TRBJ2-7; weak D call: TRBD1 (6 bases). Germline V gives CDR1 ENHRY, CDR2 SYGVKD. The V end lost 6 bases, the J end lost 4 bases, and 10 bases lay between the germline ends. The CDR3 consists of 12 residues.

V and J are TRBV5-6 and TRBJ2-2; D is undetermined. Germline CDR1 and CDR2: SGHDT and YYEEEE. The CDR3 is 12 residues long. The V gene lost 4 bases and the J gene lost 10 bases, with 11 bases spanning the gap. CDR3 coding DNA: TGTGCCAGCAGCCCGAAAGCTGAGGAGCTGTTTTTT. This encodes CASSPKAEELFF.

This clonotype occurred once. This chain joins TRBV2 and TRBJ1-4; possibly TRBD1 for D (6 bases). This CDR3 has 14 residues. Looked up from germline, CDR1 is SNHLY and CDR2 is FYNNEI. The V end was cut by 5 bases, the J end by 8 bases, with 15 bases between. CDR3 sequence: CASSFLGAREKLFF. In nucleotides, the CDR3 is TGTGCCAGCAGTTTCTTGGGGGCTCGCGAAAAACTGTTTTTT.

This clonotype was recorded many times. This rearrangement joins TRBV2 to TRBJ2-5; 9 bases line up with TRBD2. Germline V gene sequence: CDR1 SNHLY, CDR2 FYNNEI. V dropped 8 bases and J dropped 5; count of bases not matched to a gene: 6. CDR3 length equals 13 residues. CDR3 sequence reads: CASLAGEEETQYF. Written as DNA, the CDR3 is TGTGCCAGCTTAGCGGGAGAGGAGGAGACCCAGTACTTC.

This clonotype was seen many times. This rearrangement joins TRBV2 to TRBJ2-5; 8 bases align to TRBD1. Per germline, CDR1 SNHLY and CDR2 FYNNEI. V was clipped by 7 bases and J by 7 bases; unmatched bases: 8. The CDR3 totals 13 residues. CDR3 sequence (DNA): TGTGCCAGCACTCAGGGGGCATTTGGGACCCAGTACTTC. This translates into CASTQGAFGTQYF.

CDR3 bases: TGTGCCAGCAGTCTTTCTGATCGGAGCTCCTACGAGCAGTACTTC. Translating gives CASSLSDRSSYEQYF. V is TRBV6-6 and J is TRBJ2-7; no clear D. V gave up 5 bases and J gave up 0 bases, with 14 bases separating them. This CDR3 has 15 amino acids. CDR1 and CDR2 from the germline V gene are MNHNY and SVGAGI (reference sequence).

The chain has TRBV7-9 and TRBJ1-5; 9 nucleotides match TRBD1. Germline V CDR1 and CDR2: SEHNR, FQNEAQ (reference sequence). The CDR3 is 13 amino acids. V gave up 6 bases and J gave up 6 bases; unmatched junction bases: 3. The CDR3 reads CASRQGAAQPQHF. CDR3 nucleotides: TGTGCCAGCAGACAGGGGGCGGCTCAGCCCCAGCATTTT.

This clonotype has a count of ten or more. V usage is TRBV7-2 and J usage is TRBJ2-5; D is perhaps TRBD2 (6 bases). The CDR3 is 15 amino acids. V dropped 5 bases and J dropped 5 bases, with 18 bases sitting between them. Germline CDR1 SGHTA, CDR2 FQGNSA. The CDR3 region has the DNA TGTGCCAGCAGCCAGTCATGGCTAGCGCCGGAGACCCAGTACTTC. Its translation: CASSQSWLAPETQYF.

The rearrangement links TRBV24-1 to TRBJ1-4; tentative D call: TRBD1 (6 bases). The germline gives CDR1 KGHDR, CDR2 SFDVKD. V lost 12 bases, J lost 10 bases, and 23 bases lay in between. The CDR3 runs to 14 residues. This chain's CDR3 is CAGTSGGGPGKLFF. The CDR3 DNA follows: TGTGCCGGCACCTCCGGTGGGGGGCCGGGAAAACTGTTTTTT.

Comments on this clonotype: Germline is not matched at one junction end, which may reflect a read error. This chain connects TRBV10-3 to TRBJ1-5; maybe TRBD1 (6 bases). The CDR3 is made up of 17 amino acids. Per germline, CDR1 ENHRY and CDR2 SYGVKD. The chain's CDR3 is CASSYGTQVYSNQPRHF. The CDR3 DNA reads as TGTGCCAGCAGTTATGGGACACAGGTTTATAGCAATCAGCCCCGGCATTTT.

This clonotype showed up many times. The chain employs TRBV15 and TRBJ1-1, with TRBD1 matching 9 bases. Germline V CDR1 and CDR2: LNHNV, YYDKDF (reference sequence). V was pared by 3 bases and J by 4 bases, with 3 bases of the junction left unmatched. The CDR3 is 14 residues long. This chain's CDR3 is CATSRTGGFTEAFF. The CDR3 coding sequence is TGTGCCACCAGCAGGACAGGGGGGTTCACTGAAGCTTTCTTT.

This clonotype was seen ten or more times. CDR3 DNA sequence: TGTGCCTCCCTCCCCAGACGGACTAATGAAAAACTGTTTTTT. Protein sequence: CASLPRRTNEKLFF. The chain carries TRBV2 and TRBJ1-4; D remains ambiguous. There are 14 residues in the CDR3. Between the trimmed V and J ends, which lost 11 bases and 2 bases, there was a span of 15 bases. Per the germline V gene, CDR1 is SNHLY and CDR2 is FYNNEI. Complete variable domain (other parts from reference TRBV2 and TRBJ1-4): EPEVTQTPSHQVTQMGQEVILRCVPISNHLYFYWYRQILGQKVEFLVSFYNNEISEKSEIFDDQFSVERPDGSNFTLKIRSTKLEDSAMYFCASLPRRTNEKLFFGSGTQLSVL.

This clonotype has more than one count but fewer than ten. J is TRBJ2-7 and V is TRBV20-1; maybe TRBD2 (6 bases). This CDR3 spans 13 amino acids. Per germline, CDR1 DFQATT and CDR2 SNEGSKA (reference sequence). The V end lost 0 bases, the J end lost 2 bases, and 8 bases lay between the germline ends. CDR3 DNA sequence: TGCAGTGCTAGAGAGGGAGGAACCTACGAGCAGTACTTC. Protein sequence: CSAREGGTYEQYF.

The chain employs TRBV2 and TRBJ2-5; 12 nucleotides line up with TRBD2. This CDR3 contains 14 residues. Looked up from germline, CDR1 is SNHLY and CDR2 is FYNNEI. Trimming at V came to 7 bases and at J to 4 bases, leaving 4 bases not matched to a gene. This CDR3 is CASMPGLAGETQYF. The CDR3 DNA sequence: TGTGCCAGCATGCCGGGACTAGCGGGAGAGACCCAGTACTTC.

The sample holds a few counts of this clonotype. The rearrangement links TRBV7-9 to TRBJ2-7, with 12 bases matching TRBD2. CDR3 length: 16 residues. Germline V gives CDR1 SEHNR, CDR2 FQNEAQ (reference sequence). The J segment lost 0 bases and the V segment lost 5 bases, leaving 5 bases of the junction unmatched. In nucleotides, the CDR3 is TGTGCCAGCAGCCAAGGACTAGCGGGGAGCTCCTACGAGCAGTACTTC. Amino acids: CASSQGLAGSSYEQYF.

The CDR3 loop is CSASGGGIYEQYF. The CDR3 nucleotides are TGCAGTGCTAGCGGGGGGGGGATCTACGAGCAGTACTTC. The chain recombines TRBV20-1 with TRBJ2-7; 8 nucleotides match TRBD2. This CDR3 has 13 amino acids. J gave up 3 bases and V 3 bases, and 4 bases lay outside the gene matches. The germline V gene has CDR1 DFQATT and CDR2 SNEGSKA (reference sequence).

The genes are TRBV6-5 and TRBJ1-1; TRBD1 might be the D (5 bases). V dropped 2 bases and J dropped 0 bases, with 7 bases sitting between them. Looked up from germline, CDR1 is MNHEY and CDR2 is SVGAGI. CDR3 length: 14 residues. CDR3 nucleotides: TGTGCCAGCAGTTACCTAGGGGTGAACACTGAAGCTTTCTTT. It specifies CASSYLGVNTEAFF.

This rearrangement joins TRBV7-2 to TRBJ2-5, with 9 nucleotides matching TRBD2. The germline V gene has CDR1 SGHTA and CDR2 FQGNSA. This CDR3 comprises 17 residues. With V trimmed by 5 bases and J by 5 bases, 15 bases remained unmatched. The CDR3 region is CASSQEVAGGPGETQYF. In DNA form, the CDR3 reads TGTGCCAGCAGCCAAGAGGTTGCGGGGGGGCCGGGGGAGACCCAGTACTTC.

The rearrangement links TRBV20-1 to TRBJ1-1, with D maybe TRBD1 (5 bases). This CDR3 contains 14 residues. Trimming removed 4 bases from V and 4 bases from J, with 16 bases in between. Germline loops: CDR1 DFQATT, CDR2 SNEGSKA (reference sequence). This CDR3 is CSATKGFLSTEAFF. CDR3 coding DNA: TGCAGTGCTACCAAGGGGTTTTTGAGCACTGAAGCTTTCTTT.

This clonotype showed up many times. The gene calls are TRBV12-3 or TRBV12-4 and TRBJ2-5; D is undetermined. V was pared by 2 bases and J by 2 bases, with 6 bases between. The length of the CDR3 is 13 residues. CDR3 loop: CASSLLQQETQYF. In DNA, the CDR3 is TGTGCCAGCAGTTTACTACAGCAAGAGACCCAGTACTTC.